This T cell receptor (beta chain) derives from a study of blood T cell repertoires in COVID-19. V lost 3 bases to trimming and J lost 6 bases, with 12 bases between them. CDR1 and CDR2 (germline): LNHDA, SQIVND (reference sequence). This CDR3 contains 13 residues. In its sample, this clone was seen many times. Profiling relied on immunoSEQ multiplex PCR, and the TCRdb table lists in-frame clones only, not all of them. The sample holds hundreds of thousands of clones, around 88% seen once. Sequenced sample: peripheral blood. The receptor comes from a woman aged 60-75 years with COVID-19, enrolled during active disease. The chain recombines TRBV19 with TRBJ2-7; tentatively, D is TRBD2 (6 bases). DNA for the CDR3: TGTGCCAGTAGTATGGCCGGGACTTTCGAGCAGTACTTC. Translation gives CASSMAGTFEQYF. The whole variable domain, filled in from reference TRBV19 and TRBJ2-7, reads DGGITQSPKYLFRKEGQNVTLSCEQNLNHDAMYWYRQDPGQGLRLIYYSQIVNDFQKGDIAEGYSVSREKKESFPLTVTSAQKNPTAFYLCASSMAGTFEQYFGPGTRLTVT.